The 27 T cell receptor beta chains reported below all come from one sample, sequenced in a study of blood T cells in healthy people across ages. It was with a sample-barcoded 5' primer and a J-beta primer mix that a second PCR of roughly 6 to 12 cycles was run. One entry per CDR3 protein results from TCRdb running MiXCR on the 5' RACE reads. Here the sample spans 650,000 to 800,000 distinct CDR3 sequences, 40% to 50% being singletons. The sequenced sample was blood. All receptors derive from a man between 60 and 75 years old in good health.

The rearrangement uses TRBV29-1 and TRBJ1-2; 7 bases match TRBD1. The ends lost 7 bases at V and 8 bases at J; junction bases unmatched: 10. Germline CDR1 and CDR2: SQVTM and ANQGSEA. The CDR3 is 12 residues long. CDR3 residues: CSAASTGLGYTF. As DNA, the CDR3 is TGCAGCGCTGCCTCGACAGGGTTGGGCTACACCTTC.

This clonotype was picked up a small number of times. The chain recombines TRBV20-1 with TRBJ2-3; D is unclear. V lost 5 bases and J lost 0, with 6 bases in between. This CDR3 contains 12 residues. CDR1 is DFQATT, CDR2 SNEGSKA, per germline (reference sequence). The CDR3 region is CSAFSSTDTQYF. The CDR3 DNA reads TGCAGTGCTTTTTCTAGCACAGATACGCAGTATTTT.

V gene TRBV7-9 combines with J gene TRBJ1-1, with D possibly TRBD1 on 6 matching bases. Germline V gene lookup returns CDR1 SEHNR and CDR2 FQNEAQ (reference sequence). This CDR3 has 14 amino acids. V was trimmed by 3 bases and J by 2 bases, leaving 10 bases between them. CDR3 in DNA: TGTGCCAGCAGCTTTCGGGGGCAAAACACTGAAGCTTTCTTT. It codes for CASSFRGQNTEAFF.

The chain is built from TRBV7-9 and TRBJ1-5, with D maybe TRBD1 (5 bases). Trimming cost V 1 base and J 7 bases, with 11 bases left between them. Germline lookup yields CDR1 SEHNR and CDR2 FQNEAQ (reference sequence). The CDR3 runs 14 residues. The CDR3 coding sequence is TGTGCCAGCAGCTTAGGGGGGGAGGGGCAGCCCCAGCATTTT. Translation: CASSLGGEGQPQHF. The variable domain in full, completed from reference TRBV7-9 and TRBJ1-5, reads DTGVSQNPRHKITKRGQNVTFRCDPISEHNRLYWYRQTLGQGPEFLTYFQNEAQLEKSRLLSDRFSAERPKGSFSTLEIQRTEQGDSAMYLCASSLGGEGQPQHFGDGTRLSIL.

As to this clonotype: This could be a read error, since a much larger clone is one nucleotide away. This rearrangement joins TRBV7-2 to TRBJ2-1; 7 nucleotides align to TRBD1. The last part of the DNA fits TRBJ2-7 better; the J call may be wrong. In germline, CDR1 is SGHTA, CDR2 FQGNSA. The CDR3 has 16 residues. This CDR3 is CASNLKGAVPYNEQYF. CDR3 DNA sequence: TGTGCCAGCAATTTAAAGGGGGCGGTACCTTACAATGAGCAGTACTTC.

The chain employs TRBV9 and TRBJ1-1, with 10 bases lining up with TRBD1. V lost 3 bases and J lost 4; bases outside the gene matches: 6. Germline loops: CDR1 SGDLS, CDR2 YYNGEE. This CDR3 contains 15 residues. Here the CDR3 reads CASSEGQGGSTEAFF. The CDR3 region has the DNA TGTGCCAGCAGCGAAGGACAGGGGGGGAGCACTGAAGCTTTCTTT.

This clonotype came up a few times. This chain connects TRBV2 to TRBJ2-7, with D possibly being TRBD1 (5 bases). This CDR3 is 12 amino acids long. Trimming stripped 4 bases from V and 2 bases from J, with 6 bases between. The V gene's germline CDR1 is SNHLY and CDR2 FYNNEI. The CDR3 loop reads CASSVQAYEQYF. CDR3 coding DNA: TGTGCCAGCAGTGTACAGGCCTACGAGCAGTACTTC.

This clonotype came up a few times. V and J are TRBV12-3 or TRBV12-4 and TRBJ1-2; TRBD1 matches 10 bases. V lost 5 bases, J lost 8 bases, and 11 bases stayed unmatched. The CDR3 is 15 amino acids. The CDR3 loop reads CASSPGQGRSRGYTF. In DNA form, the CDR3 reads TGTGCCAGCAGTCCGGGACAGGGGCGGAGTAGGGGCTACACCTTC.

CDR3 loop: CASRTGTEAFF. The CDR3 bases are TGTGCCAGCAGGACAGGGACTGAAGCTTTCTTT. The V gene is TRBV6-2 or TRBV6-3, the J gene TRBJ1-1; 7 positions match TRBD1. V was clipped by 6 bases and J by 5 bases; unmatched bases: 0. This CDR3 spans 11 amino acids. Germline V gene sequence: CDR1 MNHEY, CDR2 SVGEGT.

This chain links TRBV7-9 with TRBJ1-5, with a weak D call TRBD1 (6 bases). This CDR3 region has 15 residues. V dropped 3 bases and J dropped 2 bases, with 11 bases sitting between them. From germline, CDR1 is SEHNR and CDR2 FQNEAQ (reference sequence). This chain's CDR3 is CASSLDSVGNQPQHF. In DNA form, the CDR3 reads TGTGCCAGCAGCTTGGACAGTGTCGGCAATCAGCCCCAGCATTTT.

This clonotype was counted between two and nine times. The chain employs TRBV4-1 and TRBJ1-5; tentative D call: TRBD1 (6 bases). The germline V gene encodes CDR1 MGHRA and CDR2 YSYEKL. CDR3 size: 15 residues. V was cut by 4 bases and J by 4 bases, with 14 bases left in between. The CDR3, as DNA: TGCGCCAGCAGCCCCCAAAGACAGGCAAATCAGCCCCAGCATTTT. Its translation: CASSPQRQANQPQHF.

The chain employs TRBV7-8 and TRBJ2-7; maybe TRBD2 (6 bases). The J call may be faulty, since TRBJ2-5 better matches the DNA end. This CDR3 is 15 amino acids long. Germline CDR1 and CDR2: SGHVS and FQNEAQ. This CDR3 reads CASSLWGEAGETQYF. The CDR3, as DNA: TGTGCCAGCAGCTTATGGGGGGAGGCGGGCGAGACCCAGTACTTC.

This clonotype was seen a few times. This chain uses TRBV10-3 with TRBJ2-3, with D maybe TRBD2 (6 bases). Trimming removed 3 bases from V and 5 bases from J, with 12 bases in between. This CDR3 is 14 amino acids long. Germline V gene lookup returns CDR1 ENHRY and CDR2 SYGVKD. As DNA, the CDR3 is TGTGCCATCAGTGAACGGGGGAATAGAGATACGCAGTATTTT. Amino acids: CAISERGNRDTQYF.

This rearrangement joins TRBV20-1 to TRBJ2-3; 13 positions match TRBD2. The CDR3 covers 16 residues. V was clipped by 6 bases and J by 4 bases; unmatched bases: 10. The V gene's germline CDR1 is DFQATT and CDR2 SNEGSKA (reference sequence). Here the CDR3 reads CSADNKLAGGPDTQYF. CDR3 bases: TGCAGTGCCGACAACAAACTAGCGGGGGGGCCAGATACGCAGTATTTT.

This clonotype was found many times. This chain links TRBV9 with TRBJ2-7; 7 bases map to TRBD2. CDR1 and CDR2 (germline): SGDLS, YYNGEE. This CDR3 spans 14 amino acids. The V gene end was trimmed by 4 bases and the J gene end by 2 bases; junction bases not matched to a gene: 6. The CDR3 DNA reads as TGTGCCAGCAGCTCGGGGAGGGAACCCTACGAGCAGTACTTC. Protein product: CASSSGREPYEQYF.

The J gene is TRBJ2-7, the V gene TRBV18; the D gene is possibly TRBD2 (5 bases). The CDR3 extends over 14 amino acids. The germline CDR1 and CDR2 sequences are KGHSH and LQKENI. Trimming took 3 bases from V and 2 from J, leaving 11 bases between them. The CDR3 sequence is CASSPRTHPYEQYF. CDR3 nucleotides: TGTGCCAGCTCACCGAGGACTCACCCCTACGAGCAGTACTTC.

This clonotype occurred a few times. The chain recombines TRBV25-1 with TRBJ1-5; possible D gene TRBD1, 5 bases. Germline CDR1 and CDR2: MGHDK and SYGVNS. The CDR3 spans 13 residues. V lost 7 bases to trimming and J lost 6 bases, with 13 bases between them. CDR3 coding DNA: TGTGCCAGCACACCGGCGGGGGGTCAGCCCCAGCATTTT. It translates to CASTPAGGQPQHF.

This chain uses TRBV2 with TRBJ1-2, with TRBD1 identical over 9 bases. CDR1 and CDR2 from the germline V gene are SNHLY and FYNNEI. V lost 8 bases and J lost 3; bases outside the gene matches: 7. The CDR3 has 14 residues. The CDR3 sequence: CASLQGAIHYGYTF. As DNA, the CDR3 is TGTGCCAGCCTACAGGGGGCGATTCACTATGGCTACACCTTC.

The chain links TRBV27 to TRBJ2-3, with D perhaps TRBD1 (5 bases). V was pared by 8 bases and J by 1 base, with 13 bases between. CDR1 MNHEY and CDR2 SMNVEV come from the germline V gene (reference sequence). This CDR3 contains 14 residues. CDR3 residues: CASRPARGTDTQYF. CDR3 in DNA: TGTGCCAGCCGCCCGGCCAGGGGCACAGATACGCAGTATTTT.

This chain connects TRBV7-2 to TRBJ2-6; D may match TRBD1 or TRBD2 (5 bases each). The V end was cut by 8 bases, the J end by 0 bases, with 14 bases between. CDR1 is SGHTA and CDR2 is FQGNSA in the germline V gene. The CDR3 has 16 amino acids. Here the CDR3 reads CASVRESTSGANVLTF. The DNA of the CDR3 is TGTGCCAGCGTCAGGGAGTCTACCTCTGGGGCCAACGTCCTGACTTTC.

The gene calls are TRBV20-1 and TRBJ2-1; TRBD2 matches 12 bases. There are 14 residues in the CDR3. The V segment lost 5 bases and the J segment 12 bases; nucleotides outside the gene matches: 11. The V gene's germline CDR1 is DFQATT and CDR2 SNEGSKA (reference sequence). The CDR3, as DNA: TGCAGTGCTGCCGCTAGCGGGGGGGCCTGGGGGCAGTTCTTC. This codes for CSAAASGGAWGQFF.

This clonotype was counted only a few times. The chain couples TRBV7-9 to TRBJ1-4, with D tentatively TRBD1 (5 bases). Trimming left V 5 bases short and J 3 bases short, with 19 bases between. CDR1 and CDR2 (germline): SEHNR, FQNEAQ (reference sequence). The CDR3 covers 17 residues. The CDR3 DNA sequence: TGTGCCAGCAGCCCCCTGTGGGGGGATGAGGCTAATGAAAAACTGTTTTTT. This sequence encodes CASSPLWGDEANEKLFF.

The chain combines TRBV6-2 or TRBV6-3 with TRBJ2-1, with unresolved D. CDR3 length equals 14 residues. With 6 bases removed from V and 0 bases from J, the gap between germline ends came to 9 bases. From germline, CDR1 is MNHEY and CDR2 SVGEGT. CDR3 nucleotide sequence: TGTGCCAGCAGCCACCCAAGCTCCTACAATGAGCAGTTCTTC. This translates into CASSHPSSYNEQFF.

This clonotype came up a few times. The chain is built from TRBV9 and TRBJ2-5; 8 bases agree with TRBD1. After removal of 0 bases from V and 2 bases from J, the junction contained 3 bases not matched to a gene. Germline V gives CDR1 SGDLS, CDR2 YYNGEE. The CDR3 sequence is 15 residues long. The CDR3 DNA follows: TGTGCCAGCAGCGTAGATGGGACAGGTCAAGAGACCCAGTACTTC. This encodes CASSVDGTGQETQYF.

The chain combines TRBV6-2 or TRBV6-3 with TRBJ2-6, with unresolved D. CDR3 length equals 16 residues. The ends were cut back, 4 bases at V and 3 bases at J, with 13 bases in the middle. The germline CDR1 and CDR2 sequences are MNHEY and SVGEGT. This chain's CDR3 is CASSWGGRGGANVLTF. As DNA, the CDR3 is TGTGCCAGCAGTTGGGGTGGACGCGGTGGGGCCAACGTCCTGACTTTC.

Regarding this clonotype: A read error may produce the germline difference seen at one junction end. The rearrangement uses TRBV20-1 and TRBJ1-6; perhaps TRBD1 as D (5 bases). The CDR3 sequence is 16 residues long. Germline V lookup: CDR1 DFQATT, CDR2 SNEGSKA (reference sequence). The CDR3, as DNA: TGCAGTGCTAGCTCGGCGGGGGTAGTCGATAATTTACCCCTCCACTTT. It specifies CSASSAGVVDNLPLHF.

V gene TRBV7-9 combines with J gene TRBJ1-1; D may be TRBD1 (6 bases). The germline CDR1 and CDR2 sequences are SEHNR and FQNEAQ (reference sequence). V lost 5 bases to trimming and J lost 8 bases, with 27 bases between them. The CDR3 has 17 amino acids. The CDR3 DNA sequence: TGTGCCAGCAGCCCGAGGGTAGTAGGGGACATCCCTTTCGAAGCTTTCTTT. The encoded protein is CASSPRVVGDIPFEAFF.